What follows are 26 T cell receptor beta chains derived from one specimen sequenced in a study of response to subunit inactivated influenza vaccine. TCRdb re-analysed the RT-PCR reads in MiXCR, keeping a single row per CDR3 protein. The table lists 290,000 or so distinct CDR3 sequences, around 22% of them singletons. The material was PBMCs from blood, obtained approximately 20 months after vaccination. The receptors originated from a man aged 50 to 69 who received an inactivated influenza vaccine.

This clonotype was seen a few times. The chain is built from TRBV9 and TRBJ1-2; no firm D call. Trimming left V 5 bases short and J 1 base short, with 9 bases between. This CDR3 has 13 amino acids. The V gene's germline CDR1 is SGDLS and CDR2 YYNGEE. The CDR3 loop reads CASRGGLNYGYTF. The CDR3, as DNA: TGTGCCAGCAGAGGCGGCCTTAACTATGGCTACACCTTC.

For the CDR3, the DNA is TGTGCCAGCTCACTTCGGACAGCCCAAGAGACCCAGTACTTC. Protein: CASSLRTAQETQYF. V and J are TRBV18 and TRBJ2-5; D might be TRBD1 (6 bases). V was clipped by 4 bases and J by 1 base, with 10 bases between them. This CDR3 has 14 residues. Germline CDR1 and CDR2: KGHSH and LQKENI.

The chain links TRBV10-3 to TRBJ2-5; no reliable D call. The germline CDR1 and CDR2 sequences are ENHRY and SYGVKD. The CDR3 length is 16 residues. V was trimmed by 10 bases and J by 1 base, leaving 22 bases between them. CDR3: CATERDSLTTQETQYF. Here the CDR3 DNA reads TGTGCCACCGAAAGGGATTCCCTTACAACCCAAGAGACCCAGTACTTC.

The chain is built from TRBV7-2 and TRBJ2-7; D may be TRBD1 (6 bases). Trimming shortened V by 5 bases and J by 6 bases, and 14 bases separated the two germline ends. Looked up from germline, CDR1 is SGHTA and CDR2 is FQGNSA. The CDR3 has 13 residues. The CDR3 DNA follows: TGTGCCAGCAGCCACGGACAGTTTCTCGAGCAGTACTTC. Residues: CASSHGQFLEQYF.

This clonotype was counted only a few times. The V gene is TRBV7-2, the J gene TRBJ1-1; D is perhaps TRBD1 (6 bases). V was cut by 2 bases and J by 6 bases, with 16 bases left in between. The CDR3 sequence is 15 residues long. Germline values: CDR1 SGHTA, CDR2 FQGNSA. CDR3 amino acids: CASSLPGAVASEAFF. DNA for the CDR3: TGTGCCAGCAGCTTACCAGGGGCGGTAGCATCTGAAGCTTTCTTT.

This chain uses TRBV6-5 with TRBJ1-6, with TRBD1 identical over 7 bases. The CDR3 is made up of 16 amino acids. V dropped 0 bases and J dropped 8; count of bases not matched to a gene: 7. The germline V gene encodes CDR1 MNHEY and CDR2 SVGAGI. CDR3 coding DNA: TGTGCCAGCAGTTACTCGACAGGGAGTGGCGATTCACCCCTCCACTTT. This codes for CASSYSTGSGDSPLHF.

In nucleotides, the CDR3 is TGCAGCGTTTTGGGAAAGGACACCGGGGAGCTGTTTTTT. It codes for CSVLGKDTGELFF. The genes are TRBV29-1 and TRBJ2-2; unclear D gene. Trimming took off 5 bases at V and 3 bases at J, with 10 bases between the two ends. CDR1 is SQVTM, CDR2 ANQGSEA, per germline. The CDR3 is 13 amino acids.

A few counts support this clonotype. The genes are TRBV7-2 and TRBJ1-5; no reliable D call. The germline gives CDR1 SGHTA, CDR2 FQGNSA. V shed 4 bases and J shed 4 bases, with 8 bases lying between them. The CDR3 sequence is 13 residues long. The CDR3 is CASSSKVNQPQHF. The DNA of the CDR3 is TGTGCCAGCAGCTCTAAGGTTAATCAGCCCCAGCATTTT.

The J gene is TRBJ2-1, the V gene TRBV6-5; D call uncertain. CDR1 is MNHEY, CDR2 SVGAGI, per germline. This CDR3 has 15 residues. V was cut by 0 bases and J by 0 bases, with 6 bases left in between. CDR3 sequence reads: CASSYSLGSYNEQFF. The CDR3 DNA follows: TGTGCCAGCAGTTACTCGTTGGGCTCCTACAATGAGCAGTTCTTC.

This clonotype was seen more than once but under ten times. This chain links TRBV30 with TRBJ1-3; unclear D gene. CDR1 and CDR2 (germline): GTSNPN, SVGIG (reference sequence). This CDR3 region has 12 residues. V shed 5 bases and J shed 3 bases, with 8 bases lying between them. The CDR3 DNA follows: TGTGCCTGGTCAGCTAGTGGAAACACCATATATTTT. This gives the protein CAWSASGNTIYF. Complete variable domain (other parts from reference TRBV30 and TRBJ1-3): SQTIHQWPATLVQPVGSPLSLECTVEGTSNPNLYWYRQAAGRGLQLLFYSVGIGQISSEVPQNLSASRPQDRQFILSSKKLLLSDSGFYLCAWSASGNTIYFGEGSWLTVV.

A word on this clonotype: As the CDR3 is not closed by the conserved phenylalanine or tryptophan, this likely results from a read error. The chain has TRBV4-2 and TRBJ2-3; 7 bases line up with TRBD1. CDR1 and CDR2 (germline): LGHNA, YNFKEQ. This CDR3 has 15 amino acids. With 3 bases clipped from V and 2 bases from J, the junction kept 5 bases outside the gene matches. CDR3 DNA sequence: TGTGCCAGCAGCCAGGCTGACAGGGTCACAGATACGCAGTATTTG. It encodes CASSQADRVTDTQYL.

This clonotype has more than one count but fewer than ten. V usage is TRBV5-1 and J usage is TRBJ2-5; 9 bases fit TRBD1. This CDR3 spans 13 amino acids. V dropped 4 bases and J dropped 6; count of bases not matched to a gene: 4. Per the germline V gene, CDR1 is SGHRS and CDR2 is YFSETQ. This CDR3 is CASSTTGGKTQYF. The CDR3 DNA is TGCGCCAGCAGCACAACAGGGGGCAAGACCCAGTACTTC. Drawing the rest from reference TRBV5-1 and TRBJ2-5, the complete variable domain is KAGVTQTPRYLIKTRGQQVTLSCSPISGHRSVSWYQQTPGQGLQFLFEYFSETQRNKGNFPGRFSGRQFSNSRSEMNVSTLELGDSALYLCASSTTGGKTQYFGPGTRLLVL.

CDR3 residues: CASSQDLAGGNEQFF. CDR3 nucleotide sequence: TGTGCCAGCAGCCAAGATCTAGCGGGAGGGAATGAGCAGTTCTTC. This chain joins TRBV4-2 and TRBJ2-1; 12 bases line up with TRBD2. This CDR3 spans 15 amino acids. Germline loops: CDR1 LGHNA, CDR2 YNFKEQ. The V segment lost 0 bases and the J segment 7 bases; nucleotides outside the gene matches: 1.

This clonotype was observed a few times. The CDR3 sequence: CASSWTTSGGGTDTQYF. CDR3 sequence (DNA): TGCGCCAGCAGCTGGACGACTAGCGGGGGGGGCACAGATACGCAGTATTTT. The rearrangement uses TRBV5-1 and TRBJ2-3, with 14 positions matching TRBD2. CDR3 length equals 17 residues. Germline trimming cut 3 bases from V and 1 base from J; bases unmatched to any gene: 4. Germline CDR1 SGHRS, CDR2 YFSETQ.

The chain uses TRBV7-8 and TRBJ2-5; 9 nucleotides align to TRBD1. This CDR3 is built from 15 residues. V dropped 1 base and J dropped 5; count of bases not matched to a gene: 5. Germline V gives CDR1 SGHVS, CDR2 FQNEAQ. The CDR3, as DNA: TGTGCCAGCAGCTTAGGGGACAGGGTATGGGAGACCCAGTACTTC. This gives the protein CASSLGDRVWETQYF.

The V gene is TRBV20-1, the J gene TRBJ2-5, with a weak D call TRBD2 (6 bases). V was pared by 2 bases and J by 9 bases, with 7 bases between. This CDR3 has 10 residues. The germline gives CDR1 DFQATT, CDR2 SNEGSKA (reference sequence). CDR3 DNA: TGCAGTGCTAGAAGGGAGGCCCAGTACTTC. The encoded protein is CSARREAQYF.

This chain links TRBV20-1 with TRBJ2-5; the match to TRBD2 covers 9 bases. Per germline, CDR1 DFQATT and CDR2 SNEGSKA (reference sequence). V gave up 0 bases and J gave up 7 bases; unmatched junction bases: 12. The CDR3 extends over 16 amino acids. This CDR3 is CSARESHSGSGWTQYF. Here the CDR3 DNA reads TGCAGTGCTAGAGAATCCCATAGCGGGAGCGGGTGGACCCAGTACTTC.

This clonotype was recorded many times. The chain employs TRBV12-3 or TRBV12-4 and TRBJ1-1; possibly TRBD1 for D (5 bases). Trimming cost V 3 bases and J 11 bases, with 10 bases left between them. The CDR3 has 11 amino acids. This chain's CDR3 is CASSFGGEAFF. CDR3 bases: TGTGCCAGCAGTTTCGGGGGAGAGGCTTTCTTT.

V is TRBV28 and J is TRBJ1-2; TRBD1 is a possible D gene (5 bases). CDR3 size: 14 residues. The germline CDR1 and CDR2 sequences are MDHEN and SYDVKM. V gave up 1 base and J gave up 5 bases, with 11 bases separating them. CDR3 sequence reads: CASSLSGLRYGYTF. The CDR3 nucleotides are TGTGCCAGCAGTTTATCAGGGTTGCGTTATGGCTACACCTTC.

This clonotype has just a few counts. The genes are TRBV6-5 and TRBJ1-2, with D unclear. Germline CDR1 reads MNHEY; CDR2 reads SVGAGI. This CDR3 is 15 amino acids long. Deletions cut 0 bases from V and 4 bases from J, with 12 bases between. Here the CDR3 reads CASSYSWRQTYGYTF. CDR3 in DNA: TGTGCCAGCAGTTACTCCTGGCGGCAGACCTATGGCTACACCTTC.

V gene TRBV27 combines with J gene TRBJ1-6; TRBD1 might be the D (5 bases). V was cut by 6 bases and J by 4 bases, with 16 bases left in between. The CDR3 runs to 16 residues. Germline CDR1 and CDR2: MNHEY and SMNVEV (reference sequence). CDR3 bases: TGTGCCAGCAGCGACAAGCCGCGGGGGTATAATTCACCCCTCCACTTT. Translation: CASSDKPRGYNSPLHF.

The chain uses TRBV20-1 and TRBJ1-4; D is possibly TRBD1 (6 bases). Germline CDR1 and CDR2: DFQATT and SNEGSKA (reference sequence). The CDR3 runs to 12 residues. Trimming left V 6 bases short and J 6 bases short, with 11 bases between. The CDR3 DNA is TGCAGTGCCCCCAGGGGATATGAAAAACTGTTTTTT. It is translated as CSAPRGYEKLFF.

This CDR3 reads CASSLGPDRTGNTIYF. The CDR3 DNA reads TGTGCCAGCAGCTTAGGCCCGGACAGAACTGGAAACACCATATATTTT. The chain uses TRBV7-2 and TRBJ1-3; perhaps TRBD1 as D (6 bases). This CDR3 has 16 residues. Trimming pared 1 base from V and 2 bases from J, leaving 12 bases between. Per the germline V gene, CDR1 is SGHTA and CDR2 is FQGNSA.

The chain joins TRBV13 to TRBJ2-1; D is possibly TRBD2 (6 bases). Germline CDR1 and CDR2: PRHDT and FYEKMQ (reference sequence). V was clipped by 6 bases and J by 5 bases, with 20 bases between them. The CDR3 runs 16 residues. This chain's CDR3 is CASRTGWDLENNEQFF. CDR3 nucleotides: TGTGCCAGCAGAACGGGCTGGGACTTGGAAAACAATGAGCAGTTCTTC.

This clonotype has at least ten counts. The chain couples TRBV20-1 to TRBJ1-6, with D unresolved. Germline values: CDR1 DFQATT, CDR2 SNEGSKA (reference sequence). V lost 3 bases, J lost 7 bases, and 13 bases lay in between. This CDR3 contains 14 residues. The CDR3 region has the DNA TGCAGTGCTAGGGAAAGTAATGTGAATTCACCCCTCCACTTT. It yields the protein CSARESNVNSPLHF.

This clonotype was counted only a few times. This sequence joins TRBV5-1 and TRBJ2-7; D possibly corresponds to TRBD1 (6 bases). Germline CDR1 SGHRS, CDR2 YFSETQ. The germline V and J ends were trimmed by 4 bases and 0 bases, with 17 bases remaining between them. The CDR3 sequence is 16 residues long. As DNA, the CDR3 is TGCGCCAGCAGCCTAGCCGGGACACAGGTCTCCTACGAGCAGTACTTC. Translated, it gives CASSLAGTQVSYEQYF.